Many counts were recorded for the clone carrying this TCR beta chain. The source of the sample is a study of regulatory T cells in long-lasting Graves disease. In building TCR beta libraries, iRepertoire HTBI primers were used together with Arm-PCR of CDR3 regions. Original handling: Detected in the samples were 62 TRBV and approximately 14 TRBJ segments. MiXCR, applied by TCRdb to the multiplex PCR reads, yields one record per CDR3 protein. Here the V and J calls rest on TCRdb's processing, not on the authors' analysis. The sample contains about half a million distinct CDR3 sequences, 12% of which appear only once. V was pared by 0 bases and J by 2 bases, with 17 bases between. The CDR3 consists of 18 residues. Germline CDR1 is MNHEY and CDR2 is SVGAGI. Time point specified: newly diagnosed GD, antithyroid drugs for less than 3 months. Preparation of the TCR library used RNA extracted from PBMCs. American Thyroid Association guidelines defined Graves' disease diagnosis. Xi'an, China, was home to the endocrinology department that provided patients.

Separately, the same data were catalogued under a study of T cells in Graves' hyperthyroidism and ophthalmopathy. Per that paper: Within blood appeared most thyroid clonotypes that had expanded above 0.001.

This material consisted of peripheral blood mononuclear cells (PBMCs), taken at new diagnosis, from a patient treated with antithyroid drugs. This clonotype originated in a woman in her thirties with Graves disease. V and J are TRBV6-5 and TRBJ2-1; TRBD2 is a possible D gene (5 bases). Written as DNA, the CDR3 is TGTGCCAGCAGTTACTCTTGGGCGCTAGCTGGGACCTACAATGAGCAGTTCTTC. It is translated as CASSYSWALAGTYNEQFF.